The clone carrying this TCR beta chain was seen more than once but under ten times. The antigen is undetermined. This record belongs to a study of cytomegalovirus exposure and HLA in healthy donors. A multiplex PCR was run with 60 Vbeta primers and 13 Jbeta primers. Profiled with immunoSEQ multiplex PCR; TCRdb holds only in-frame clones, not every one. The sample has 85,000 to 95,000 clones, 7.6% seen once; the top ten hold roughly 2.1%. CDR1 and CDR2 (germline): LNHNV, YYDKDF (reference sequence). The CDR3 sequence is 14 residues long. J lost 7 bases, V lost 5 bases, and 7 bases had no gene match. Study observations and caveats: Later on, analysis showed that most CMV-associated TCR beta chains appeared to be HLA-restricted. TCR association rates varied by HLA locus in a later analysis, with DRB1 highest and HLA-C lowest.

Sequencing was carried out using PBMCs. The chain carries TRBV15 and TRBJ1-5, with TRBD1 matching 8 bases. This TCR derives from a man in his forties or fifties in good health and CMV-seronegative. Here the CDR3 reads CATSLRDRYQPQHF. CDR3 DNA sequence: TGTGCCACCAGCTTACGGGACAGGTACCAGCCCCAGCATTTT. The full variable domain, with the rest looked up from reference TRBV15 and TRBJ1-5, is DAMVIQNPRYQVTQFGKPVTLSCSQTLNHNVMYWYQQKSSQAPKLLFHYYDKDFNNEADTPDNFQSRRPNTSFCFLDIRSPGLGDTAMYLCATSLRDRYQPQHFGDGTRLSIL.